Given below is one T cell receptor (beta chain) in context. No antigen is known for it. Per the germline V gene, CDR1 is DFQATT and CDR2 is SNEGSKA (reference sequence). There are 11 residues in the CDR3. The source of the sample is a study of blood T cells in healthy people across ages. General study results and limits: Among T cells, TCR beta diversity per million cells dropped roughly linearly as age rose.

A sample-barcoded 5' primer and a J-beta primer mix were used in a second PCR of roughly 6 to 12 cycles. TCRdb re-called the 5' RACE reads with MiXCR, one entry per CDR3 protein. The sample contains roughly 560,000 distinct CDR3 sequences, around 24% of which appear only once. This sample also appeared in a second study, on T cells of mothers and their children. That investigation notes: Mother-child pairs who were related displayed a slightly higher overlap than unrelated pairs, a difference that was non-significant.

This receptor was taken from a boy aged 10-17 years in good health. The chain links TRBV20-1 to TRBJ2-5; TRBD1 is a possible D gene (5 bases). The end of the DNA fits TRBJ2-1 better, so the J call may be wrong. Sequenced input: blood. CDR3 nucleotides: TGCAGTGCTAGATCAGGGAATGAGCAGTTCTTC. This codes for CSARSGNEQFF.